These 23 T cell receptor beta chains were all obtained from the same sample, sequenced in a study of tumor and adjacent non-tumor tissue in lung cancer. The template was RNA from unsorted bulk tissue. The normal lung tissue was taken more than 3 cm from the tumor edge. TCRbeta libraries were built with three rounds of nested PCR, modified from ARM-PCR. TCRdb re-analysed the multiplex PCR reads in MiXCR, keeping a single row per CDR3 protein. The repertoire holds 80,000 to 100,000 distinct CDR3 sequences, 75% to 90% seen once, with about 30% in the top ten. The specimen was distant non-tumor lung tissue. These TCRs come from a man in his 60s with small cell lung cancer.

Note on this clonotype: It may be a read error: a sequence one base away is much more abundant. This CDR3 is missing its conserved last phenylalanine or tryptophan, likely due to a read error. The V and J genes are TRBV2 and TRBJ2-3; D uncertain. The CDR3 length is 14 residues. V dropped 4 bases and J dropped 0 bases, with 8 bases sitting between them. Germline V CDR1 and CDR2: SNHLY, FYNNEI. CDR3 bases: TGTGCCAGCAGTGGTCGCCCTAGCACAGATACGCAGTATTAT. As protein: CASSGRPSTDTQYY.

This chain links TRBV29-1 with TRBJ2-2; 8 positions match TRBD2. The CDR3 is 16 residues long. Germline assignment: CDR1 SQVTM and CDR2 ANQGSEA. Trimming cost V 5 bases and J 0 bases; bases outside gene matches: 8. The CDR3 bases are TGCAGCGTTCTGGTAGCGGGATGCGCGAACACCGGGGAGCTGTTTTTT. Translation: CSVLVAGCANTGELFF.

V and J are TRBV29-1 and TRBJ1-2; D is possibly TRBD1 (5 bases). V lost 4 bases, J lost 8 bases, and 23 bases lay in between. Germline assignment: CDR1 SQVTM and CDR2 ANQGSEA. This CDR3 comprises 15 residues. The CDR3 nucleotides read TGCAGCGTTGGAAAGAACCTAGGGGTTCTATGGGGCTACACCTTC. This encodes CSVGKNLGVLWGYTF.

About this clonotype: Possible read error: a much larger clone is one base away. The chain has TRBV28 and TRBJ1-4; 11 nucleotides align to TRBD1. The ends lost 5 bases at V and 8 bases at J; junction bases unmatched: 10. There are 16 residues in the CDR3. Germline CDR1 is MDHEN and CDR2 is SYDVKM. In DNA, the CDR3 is TGTGCCAGCAGTCCAACCGGGACAGGGGGTATCGAAAAACTGTTTTTT. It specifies CASSPTGTGGIEKLFF.

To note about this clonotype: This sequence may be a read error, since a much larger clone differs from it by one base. In nucleotides, the CDR3 is TGCAGTGCTAGAGATCTGACTCACCCGGGTTACAATGAGCAGTTCTTC. As protein: CSARDLTHPGYNEQFF. V is TRBV20-1 and J is TRBJ2-1, with unresolved D. Germline lookup yields CDR1 DFQATT and CDR2 SNEGSKA (reference sequence). Trimming cost V 0 bases and J 4 bases, with 16 bases left between them. This CDR3 spans 16 amino acids.

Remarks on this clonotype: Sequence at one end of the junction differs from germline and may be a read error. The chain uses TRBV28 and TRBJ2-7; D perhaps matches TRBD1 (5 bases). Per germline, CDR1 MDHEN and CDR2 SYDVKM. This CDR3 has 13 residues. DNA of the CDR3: TGTGCCAGCCGAAACCCCCAGGGCGAGGAGCAATACTTC. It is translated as CASRNPQGEEQYF.

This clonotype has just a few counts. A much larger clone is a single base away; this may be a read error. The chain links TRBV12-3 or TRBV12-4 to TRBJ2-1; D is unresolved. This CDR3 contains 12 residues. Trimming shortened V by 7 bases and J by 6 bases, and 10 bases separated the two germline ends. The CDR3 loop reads CASTKDVNEQFF. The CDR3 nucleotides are TGTGCCAGCACCAAGGACGTCAATGAGCAGTTCTTC.

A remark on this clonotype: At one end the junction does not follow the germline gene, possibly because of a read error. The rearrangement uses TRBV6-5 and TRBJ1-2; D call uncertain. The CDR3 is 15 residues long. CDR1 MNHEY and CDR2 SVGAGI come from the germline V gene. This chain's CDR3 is CAISYNDGKAYGYTF. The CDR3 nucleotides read TGTGCCATCAGTTACAATGACGGCAAGGCCTATGGCTACACCTTC.

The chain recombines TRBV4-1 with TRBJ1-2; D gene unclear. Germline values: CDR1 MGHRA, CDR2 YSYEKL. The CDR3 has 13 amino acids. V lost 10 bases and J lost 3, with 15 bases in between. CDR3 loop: CANGQDQDYGYTF. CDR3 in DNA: TGCGCCAACGGCCAAGACCAAGACTATGGCTACACCTTC.

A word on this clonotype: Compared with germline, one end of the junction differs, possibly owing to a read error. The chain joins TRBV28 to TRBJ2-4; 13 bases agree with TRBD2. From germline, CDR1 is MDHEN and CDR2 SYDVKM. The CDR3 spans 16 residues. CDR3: CVSSLGLAGHENIQYF. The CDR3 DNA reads TGCGTCAGCAGTCTGGGACTAGCGGGACACGAAAACATTCAGTACTTC. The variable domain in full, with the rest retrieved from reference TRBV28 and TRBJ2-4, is DVKVTQSSRYLVKRTGEKVFLECVQDMDHENMFWYRQDPGLGLRLIYFSYDVKMKEKGDIPEGYSVSREKKERFSLILESASTNQTSMYLCVSSLGLAGHENIQYFGAGTRLSVL.

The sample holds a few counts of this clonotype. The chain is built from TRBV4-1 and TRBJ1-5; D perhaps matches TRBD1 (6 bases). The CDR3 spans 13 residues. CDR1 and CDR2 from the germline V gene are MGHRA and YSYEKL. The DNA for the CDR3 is TGCGTCAGTAACCAGGGGATGTCTCAGCCCCAGCATTTT. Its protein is CVSNQGMSQPQHF.

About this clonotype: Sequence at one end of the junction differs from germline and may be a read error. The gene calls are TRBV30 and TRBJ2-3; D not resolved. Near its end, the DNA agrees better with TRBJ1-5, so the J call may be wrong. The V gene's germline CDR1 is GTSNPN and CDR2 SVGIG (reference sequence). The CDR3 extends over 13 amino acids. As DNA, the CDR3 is TGTGTCTGGACTGATGGACGCACAGATACGCAGCATTTT. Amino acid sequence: CVWTDGRTDTQHF.

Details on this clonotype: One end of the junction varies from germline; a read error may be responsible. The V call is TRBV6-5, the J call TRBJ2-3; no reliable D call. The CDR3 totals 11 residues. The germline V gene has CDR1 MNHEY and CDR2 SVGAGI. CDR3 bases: TGTACCAGCAGCAATTCGGGTATGCAGTATTTT. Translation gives CTSSNSGMQYF.

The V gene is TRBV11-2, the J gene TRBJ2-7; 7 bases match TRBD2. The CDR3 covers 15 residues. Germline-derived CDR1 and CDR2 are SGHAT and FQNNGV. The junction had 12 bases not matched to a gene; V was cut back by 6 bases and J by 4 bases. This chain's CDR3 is CASSLHSSGIYEQYF. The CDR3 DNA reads TGTGCCAGCAGTTTACATTCAAGCGGGATTTACGAGCAGTACTTC.

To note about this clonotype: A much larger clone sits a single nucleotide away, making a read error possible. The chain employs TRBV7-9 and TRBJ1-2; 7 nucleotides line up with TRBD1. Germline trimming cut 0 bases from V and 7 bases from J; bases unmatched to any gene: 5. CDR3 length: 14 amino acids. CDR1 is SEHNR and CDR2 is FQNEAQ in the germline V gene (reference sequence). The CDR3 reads CASSLANRGSGYTF. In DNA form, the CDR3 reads TGTGCCAGCAGCTTAGCGAACAGGGGTAGTGGCTACACCTTC.

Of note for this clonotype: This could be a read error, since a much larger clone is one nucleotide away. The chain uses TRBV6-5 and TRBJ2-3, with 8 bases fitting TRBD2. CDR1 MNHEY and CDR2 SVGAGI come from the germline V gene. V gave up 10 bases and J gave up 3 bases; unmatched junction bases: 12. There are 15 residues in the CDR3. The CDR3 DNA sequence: TGTGCCACTAGGAGCGGGAGTGTATCTACAGATACGCAGTATTTT. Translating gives CATRSGSVSTDTQYF.

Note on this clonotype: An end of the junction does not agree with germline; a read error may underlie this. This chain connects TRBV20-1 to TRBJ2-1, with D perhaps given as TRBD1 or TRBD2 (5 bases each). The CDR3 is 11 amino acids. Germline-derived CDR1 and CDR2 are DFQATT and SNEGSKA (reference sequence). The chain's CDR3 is CNARGGGEQFF. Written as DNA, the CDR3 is TGTAATGCTAGAGGTGGGGGTGAGCAGTTCTTC.

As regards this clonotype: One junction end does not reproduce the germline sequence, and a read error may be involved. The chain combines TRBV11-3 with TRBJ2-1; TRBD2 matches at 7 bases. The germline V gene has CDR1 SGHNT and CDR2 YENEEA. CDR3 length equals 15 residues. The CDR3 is CASSQSGLVYDEQFF. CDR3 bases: TGTGCCAGCAGCCAGAGTGGACTAGTCTACGATGAGCAGTTCTTC.

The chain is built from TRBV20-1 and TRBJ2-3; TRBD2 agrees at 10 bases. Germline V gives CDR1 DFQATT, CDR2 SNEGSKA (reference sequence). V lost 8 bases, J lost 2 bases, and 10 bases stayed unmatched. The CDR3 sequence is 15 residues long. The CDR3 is CSTEQREGSTDTQYF. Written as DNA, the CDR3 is TGCAGTACTGAACAGCGGGAGGGCTCCACAGATACGCAGTATTTT.

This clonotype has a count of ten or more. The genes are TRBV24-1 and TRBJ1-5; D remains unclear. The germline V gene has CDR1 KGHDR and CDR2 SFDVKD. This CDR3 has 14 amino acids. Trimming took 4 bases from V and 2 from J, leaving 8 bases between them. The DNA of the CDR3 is TGTGCCACCAGTGAACCCGGTGGCAATCAGCCCCAGCATTTT. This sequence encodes CATSEPGGNQPQHF.

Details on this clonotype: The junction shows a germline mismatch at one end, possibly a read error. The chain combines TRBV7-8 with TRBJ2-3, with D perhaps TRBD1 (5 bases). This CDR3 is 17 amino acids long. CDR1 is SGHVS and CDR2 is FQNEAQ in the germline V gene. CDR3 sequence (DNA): TGTACCAGCAGCTTAGGGGCGGAGCCCACTAGCACAGATACGCAGTATTTT. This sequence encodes CTSSLGAEPTSTDTQYF. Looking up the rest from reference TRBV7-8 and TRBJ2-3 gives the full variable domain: GAGVSQSPRYKVAKRGQDVALRCDPISGHVSLFWYQQALGQGPEFLTYFQNEAQLDKSGLPSDRFFAERPEGSVSTLKIQRTQQEDSAVYLCTSSLGAEPTSTDTQYFGPGTRLTVL.

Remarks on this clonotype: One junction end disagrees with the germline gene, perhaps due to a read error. CDR3: CASGLGIQETQYF. The CDR3 DNA reads as TGTGCCAGCGGACTAGGGATCCAAGAGACCCAATACTTC. The chain links TRBV12-3 or TRBV12-4 to TRBJ2-5; 7 bases align to TRBD2. This CDR3 contains 13 residues.

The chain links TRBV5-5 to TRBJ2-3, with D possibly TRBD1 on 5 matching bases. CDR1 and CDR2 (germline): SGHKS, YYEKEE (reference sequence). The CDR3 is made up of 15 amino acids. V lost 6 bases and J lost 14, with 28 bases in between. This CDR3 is CASTHGRAGTDMRYF. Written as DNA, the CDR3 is TGTGCCAGCACCCACGGCAGGGCAGGTACAGATATGCGGTATTTT.